This T cell receptor beta chain originates from a study of patients and donors after allogeneic stem cell transplantation. This clonotype was counted only a few times. CDR1 is MNHEY and CDR2 is SVGEGT in the germline V gene. J was trimmed by 3 bases and V by 4 bases; bases with no gene match: 3. This CDR3 region has 14 residues. TCRdb fed the RT-PCR reads into MiXCR, producing one record per CDR3 protein. Among approximately 210,000 distinct CDR3 sequences listed, 41% were seen once. The chain employs TRBV6-2 or TRBV6-3 and TRBJ1-5, with 7 bases identical to TRBD1. The sequencing sample was made of blood, either unsorted or a sorted T cell fraction (not recorded which). This receptor was obtained from a human donor who was either an allogeneic HSCT recipient or a stem cell or donor lymphocyte infusion donor (not recorded which). It is not recorded whose cells these are; they may come from a transplant donor. CDR3 DNA sequence: TGTGCCAGCAGTTGGACAGGAGACAATCAGCCCCAGCATTTT. The encoded protein is CASSWTGDNQPQHF.